This TCR beta chain was sequenced during a study of blood T cell repertoires in COVID-19. Study information: The study drew acute and convalescent COVID-19 samples from the United States, Italy and Spain. From T cells, B-cell-depleted T cells, or PBMCs came the material, which was cDNA or gDNA.

V was clipped by 7 bases and J by 4 bases; unmatched bases: 20. The CDR3 spans 18 residues. CDR1 is MNHEY, CDR2 SMNVEV, per germline (reference sequence). Assay used: immunoSEQ multiplex PCR; TCRdb lists only in-frame clones, some missing. Of some 500,000 clones listed, roughly 90% are singletons. Donors were grouped by their self-reported clinical history. Recovered status in Cohort 3 required two negative PCRs, clearance, or symptom resolution. Specimen: PBMCs or T cells enriched from blood (not recorded which). The receptor was derived from a woman aged 40 to 50 who had recovered from COVID-19. The chain recombines TRBV27 with TRBJ1-2, with TRBD1 matching 8 bases. In DNA form, the CDR3 reads TGTGCCAGCACCGTTCGGGACAGGATGGGTCACGGGACCTATGGCTACACCTTC. Protein product: CASTVRDRMGHGTYGYTF.